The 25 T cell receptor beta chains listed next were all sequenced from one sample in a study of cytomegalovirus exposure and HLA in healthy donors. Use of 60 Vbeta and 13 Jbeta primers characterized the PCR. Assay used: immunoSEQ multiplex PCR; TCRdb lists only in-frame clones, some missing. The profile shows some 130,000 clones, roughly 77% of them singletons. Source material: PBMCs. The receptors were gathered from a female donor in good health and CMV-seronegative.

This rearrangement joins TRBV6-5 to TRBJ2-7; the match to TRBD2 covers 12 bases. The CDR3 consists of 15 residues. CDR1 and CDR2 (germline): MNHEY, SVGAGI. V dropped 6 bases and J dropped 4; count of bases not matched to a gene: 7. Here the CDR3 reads CASSQGLAGTYEQYF. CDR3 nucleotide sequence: TGTGCCAGCAGCCAAGGACTAGCGGGGACTTACGAGCAGTACTTC.

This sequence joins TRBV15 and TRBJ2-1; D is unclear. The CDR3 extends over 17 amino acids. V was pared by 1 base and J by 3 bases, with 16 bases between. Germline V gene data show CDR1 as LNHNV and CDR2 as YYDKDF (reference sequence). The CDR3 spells CATSRGANHDYYNEQFF. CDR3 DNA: TGTGCCACCAGCAGAGGGGCGAACCACGATTACTACAATGAGCAGTTCTTC.

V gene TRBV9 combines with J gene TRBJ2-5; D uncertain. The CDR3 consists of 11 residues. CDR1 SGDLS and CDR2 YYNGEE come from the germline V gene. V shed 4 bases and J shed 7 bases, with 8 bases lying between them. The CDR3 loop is CASSPVRTQYF. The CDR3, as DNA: TGTGCCAGCAGCCCTGTGAGGACCCAGTACTTC.

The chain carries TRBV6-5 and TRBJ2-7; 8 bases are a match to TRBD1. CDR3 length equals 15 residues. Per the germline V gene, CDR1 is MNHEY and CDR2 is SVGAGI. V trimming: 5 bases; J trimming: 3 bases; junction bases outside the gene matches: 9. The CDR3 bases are TGTGCCAGCAGTAGACAGACAGGGGCAGGCTACGAGCAGTACTTC. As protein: CASSRQTGAGYEQYF.

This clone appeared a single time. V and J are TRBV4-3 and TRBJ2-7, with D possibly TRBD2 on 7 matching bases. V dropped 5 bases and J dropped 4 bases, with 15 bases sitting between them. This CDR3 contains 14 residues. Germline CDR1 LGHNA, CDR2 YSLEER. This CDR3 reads CASSRGGGPYEQYF. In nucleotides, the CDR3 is TGCGCCAGCAGCAGGGGGGGCGGACCTTACGAGCAGTACTTC.

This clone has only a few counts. CDR3 protein: CASSTGLAERGQFF. The CDR3 nucleotides read TGTGCCAGCAGTACGGGACTAGCGGAGCGTGGGCAGTTCTTC. The V and J genes are TRBV6-5 and TRBJ2-1; 11 nucleotides match TRBD2. The J segment lost 12 bases and the V segment lost 5 bases, leaving 9 bases of the junction unmatched. This CDR3 has 14 amino acids. CDR1 and CDR2 (germline): MNHEY, SVGAGI.

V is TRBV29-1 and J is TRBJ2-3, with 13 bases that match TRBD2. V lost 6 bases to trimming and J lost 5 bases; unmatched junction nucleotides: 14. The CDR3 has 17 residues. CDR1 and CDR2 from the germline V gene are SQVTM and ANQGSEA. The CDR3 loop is CSVPGSRTSGGGDTQYF. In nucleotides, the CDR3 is TGCAGCGTGCCTGGGAGCAGAACTAGCGGGGGGGGAGATACGCAGTATTTT.

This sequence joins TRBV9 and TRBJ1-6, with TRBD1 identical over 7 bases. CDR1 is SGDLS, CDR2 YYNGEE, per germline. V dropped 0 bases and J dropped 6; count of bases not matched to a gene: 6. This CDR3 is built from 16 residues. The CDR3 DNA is TGTGCCAGCAGCGTAGAACAGGGACAGCCTAATTCACCCCTCCACTTT. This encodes CASSVEQGQPNSPLHF. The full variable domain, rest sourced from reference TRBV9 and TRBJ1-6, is DSGVTQTPKHLITATGQRVTLRCSPRSGDLSVYWYQQSLDQGLQFLIQYYNGEERAKGNILERFSAQQFPDLHSELNLSSLELGDSALYFCASSVEQGQPNSPLHFGNGTRLTVT.

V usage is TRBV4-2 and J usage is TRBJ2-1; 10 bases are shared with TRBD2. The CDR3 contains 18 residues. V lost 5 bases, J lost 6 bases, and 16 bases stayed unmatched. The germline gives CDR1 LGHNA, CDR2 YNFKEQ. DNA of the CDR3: TGTGCCAGCAGCGAAATTATAAAACTAGCGGGACTTTCCAATGAGCAGTTCTTC. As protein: CASSEIIKLAGLSNEQFF.

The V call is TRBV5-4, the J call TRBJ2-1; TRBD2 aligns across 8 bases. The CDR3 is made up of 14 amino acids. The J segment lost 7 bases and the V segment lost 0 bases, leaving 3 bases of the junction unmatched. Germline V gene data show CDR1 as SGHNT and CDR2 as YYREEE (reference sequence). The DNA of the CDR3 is TGTGCCAGCAGCTTGGTAGCGGGACGGAATGAGCAGTTCTTC. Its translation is CASSLVAGRNEQFF.

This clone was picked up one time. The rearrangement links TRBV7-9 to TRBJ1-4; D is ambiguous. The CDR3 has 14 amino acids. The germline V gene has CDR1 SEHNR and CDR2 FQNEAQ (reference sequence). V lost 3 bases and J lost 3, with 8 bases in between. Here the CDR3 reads CASSLREANEKLFF. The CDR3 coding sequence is TGTGCCAGCAGCTTGAGGGAGGCTAATGAAAAACTGTTTTTT.

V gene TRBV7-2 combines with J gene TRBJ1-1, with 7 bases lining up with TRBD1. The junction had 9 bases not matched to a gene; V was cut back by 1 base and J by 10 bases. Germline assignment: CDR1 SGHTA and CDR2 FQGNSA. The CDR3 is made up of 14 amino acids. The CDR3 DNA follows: TGTGCCAGCAGCTTAGGCGGAGAGGGGGCAGGAGCTTTCTTT. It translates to CASSLGGEGAGAFF.

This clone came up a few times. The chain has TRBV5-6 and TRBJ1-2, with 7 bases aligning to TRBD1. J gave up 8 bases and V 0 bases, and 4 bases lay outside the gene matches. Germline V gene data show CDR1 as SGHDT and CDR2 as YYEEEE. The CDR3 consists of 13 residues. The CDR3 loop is CASSLAGGEGYTF. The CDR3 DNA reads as TGTGCCAGCAGCTTGGCAGGGGGAGAAGGCTACACCTTC.

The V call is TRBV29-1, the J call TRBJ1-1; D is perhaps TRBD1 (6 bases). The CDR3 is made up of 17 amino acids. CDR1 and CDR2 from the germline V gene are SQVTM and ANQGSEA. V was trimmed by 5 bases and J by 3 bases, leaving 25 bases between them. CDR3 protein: CSVQRGRGVGGDTEAFF. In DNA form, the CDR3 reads TGCAGCGTTCAACGGGGAAGGGGCGTAGGGGGGGACACTGAAGCTTTCTTT.

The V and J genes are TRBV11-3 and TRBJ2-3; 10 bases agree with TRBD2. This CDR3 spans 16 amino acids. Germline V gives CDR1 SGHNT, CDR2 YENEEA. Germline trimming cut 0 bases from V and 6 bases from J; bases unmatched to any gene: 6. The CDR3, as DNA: TGTGCCAGCAGCTTAGAAGCGGGAGGGCCGTGGGATACGCAGTATTTT. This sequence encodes CASSLEAGGPWDTQYF.

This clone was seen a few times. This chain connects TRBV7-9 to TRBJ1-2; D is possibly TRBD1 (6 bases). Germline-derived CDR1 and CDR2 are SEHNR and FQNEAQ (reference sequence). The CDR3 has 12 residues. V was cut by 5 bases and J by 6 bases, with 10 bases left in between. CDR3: CASSPGQNGYTF. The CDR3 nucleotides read TGTGCCAGCAGCCCTGGACAGAATGGCTACACCTTC.

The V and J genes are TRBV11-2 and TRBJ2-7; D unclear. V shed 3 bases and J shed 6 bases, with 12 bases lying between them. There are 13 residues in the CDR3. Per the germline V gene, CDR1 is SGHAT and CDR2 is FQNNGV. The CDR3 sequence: CASSFSGVSEQYF. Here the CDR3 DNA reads TGTGCCAGCAGCTTTTCGGGTGTGTCCGAGCAGTACTTC. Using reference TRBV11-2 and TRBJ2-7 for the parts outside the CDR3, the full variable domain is EAGVAQSPRYKIIEKRQSVAFWCNPISGHATLYWYQQILGQGPKLLIQFQNNGVVDDSQLPKDRFSAERLKGVDSTLKIQPAKLEDSAVYLCASSFSGVSEQYFGPGTRLTVT.

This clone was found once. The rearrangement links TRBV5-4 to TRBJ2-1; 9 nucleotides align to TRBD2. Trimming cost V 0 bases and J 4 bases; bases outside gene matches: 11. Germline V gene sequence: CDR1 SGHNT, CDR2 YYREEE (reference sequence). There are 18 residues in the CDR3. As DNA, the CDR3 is TGTGCCAGCAGCTTGGCGCTTAGCGGGGGCCTGTCATACAATGAGCAGTTCTTC. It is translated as CASSLALSGGLSYNEQFF.

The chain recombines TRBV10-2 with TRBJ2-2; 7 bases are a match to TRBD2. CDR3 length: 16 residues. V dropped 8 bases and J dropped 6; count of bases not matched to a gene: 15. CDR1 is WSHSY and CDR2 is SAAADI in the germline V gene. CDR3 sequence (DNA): TGCGCCAGCGGACGGTCAGGGCGGCGGGGGTCCGGGGAGCTGTTTTTT. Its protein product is CASGRSGRRGSGELFF.

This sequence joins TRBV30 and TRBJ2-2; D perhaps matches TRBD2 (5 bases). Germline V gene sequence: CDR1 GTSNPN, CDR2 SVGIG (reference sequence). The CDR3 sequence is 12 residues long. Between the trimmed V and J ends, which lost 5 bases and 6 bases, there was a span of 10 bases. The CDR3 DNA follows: TGTGCCTGGGACTATCGACCCGGGGAGCTGTTTTTT. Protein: CAWDYRPGELFF.

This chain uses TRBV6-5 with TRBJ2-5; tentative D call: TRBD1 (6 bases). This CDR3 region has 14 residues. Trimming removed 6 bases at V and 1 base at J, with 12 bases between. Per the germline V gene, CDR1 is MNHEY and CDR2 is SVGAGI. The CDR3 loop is CASSIQGAQETQYF. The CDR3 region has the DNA TGTGCCAGCAGCATACAGGGCGCCCAAGAGACCCAGTACTTC.

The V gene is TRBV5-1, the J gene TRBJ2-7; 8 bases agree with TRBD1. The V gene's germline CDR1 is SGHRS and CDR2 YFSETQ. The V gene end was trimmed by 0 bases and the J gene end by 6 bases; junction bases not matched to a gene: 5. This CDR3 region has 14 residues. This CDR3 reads CASSLVDTGGEQYF. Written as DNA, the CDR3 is TGCGCCAGCAGCTTGGTGGACACAGGGGGCGAGCAGTACTTC.

The DNA of the CDR3 is TGCGCCAGCAGCAACTCGGGGGAGTTTAACGAGCAGTACTTC. Amino acid sequence: CASSNSGEFNEQYF. This chain joins TRBV10-1 and TRBJ2-7; D possibly corresponds to TRBD2 (6 bases). Looked up from germline, CDR1 is WNHNN and CDR2 is SYGVQD (reference sequence). Between the trimmed V and J ends, which lost 6 bases and 5 bases, there was a span of 17 bases. This CDR3 has 14 residues.

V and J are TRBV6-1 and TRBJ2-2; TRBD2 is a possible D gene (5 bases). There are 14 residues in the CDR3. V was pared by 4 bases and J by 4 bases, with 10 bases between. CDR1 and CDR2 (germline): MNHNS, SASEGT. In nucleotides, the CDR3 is TGTGCCAGCAGTGTAATAGCGCGCACCGGGGAGCTGTTTTTT. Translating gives CASSVIARTGELFF.

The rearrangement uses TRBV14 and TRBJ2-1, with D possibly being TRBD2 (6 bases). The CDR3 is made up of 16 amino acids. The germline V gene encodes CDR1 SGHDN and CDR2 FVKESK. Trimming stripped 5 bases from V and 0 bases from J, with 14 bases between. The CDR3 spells CASSGGGRSSYNEQFF. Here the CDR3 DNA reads TGTGCCAGCAGCGGGGGAGGCCGTAGCTCCTACAATGAGCAGTTCTTC.